Below are 4 T cell receptor beta chains sequenced from a single sample in a study of a mutant IDH1 vaccine in newly diagnosed glioma. The time point here: week 5, during vaccination. A single vaccine dose contained 300 ug of mutant IDH1 20-mer peptide, and topical imiquimod was used with it. The antigens for these receptors are not known. Profiled with immunoSEQ multiplex PCR; TCRdb holds only in-frame clones, not every one. The sample shows about 51,000 clones, over 75% of them seen only once. The sequences come from PBMCs, collected from a glioma patient whose treatment included an IDH1 peptide vaccine. The receptors were gathered from a middle-aged man with glioma.

This chain links TRBV7-9 with TRBJ1-1; D not certain. Germline V gene sequence: CDR1 SEHNR, CDR2 FQNEAQ (reference sequence). V was clipped by 2 bases and J by 4 bases, with 11 bases between them. The CDR3 runs 14 residues. CDR3 nucleotide sequence: TGTGCCAGCAGCTTAAACAGCCAGGTCACTGAAGCTTTCTTT. Its translation is CASSLNSQVTEAFF.

The chain employs TRBV7-6 and TRBJ2-1; TRBD2 agrees at 9 bases. From germline, CDR1 is SGHVS and CDR2 FNYEAQ. Trimming removed 3 bases from V and 4 bases from J; junction bases left unmatched: 7. This CDR3 region has 16 residues. The CDR3 nucleotides are TGTGCCAGCAGCTTCTTAGCGGGGGAGATATACAATGAGCAGTTCTTC. Translated, it gives CASSFLAGEIYNEQFF.

The chain is built from TRBV5-1 and TRBJ1-1; TRBD1 aligns across 9 bases. CDR3 length: 15 amino acids. The V and J ends lost 4 bases and 4 bases, in that order; junction bases with no gene match: 8. Germline V gene lookup returns CDR1 SGHRS and CDR2 YFSETQ. CDR3 in DNA: TGCGCCAGCAGCAACCGGGACAGGGTGTTCACTGAAGCTTTCTTT. It codes for CASSNRDRVFTEAFF.

This clone was counted once. The chain couples TRBV15 to TRBJ1-1; D may be TRBD1 (5 bases). With 0 bases removed from V and 2 bases from J, the gap between germline ends came to 10 bases. Per the germline V gene, CDR1 is LNHNV and CDR2 is YYDKDF (reference sequence). The CDR3 totals 15 residues. CDR3: CATSRDITGNTEAFF. The CDR3 DNA reads as TGTGCCACCAGCAGAGATATTACAGGAAACACTGAAGCTTTCTTT.